One and the same sample provided the 31 T cell receptor beta chains below, sequenced in a study of T cell changes during pregnancy in multiple sclerosis. TCRdb's table, derived via immunoSEQ multiplex PCR, lists solely in-frame clones and lacks some. The table lists 41,000 or so clones, roughly 90% of them singletons, with 5.5% to 8% in the top ten. Sequencing used CD8+ T cells from peripheral blood mononuclear cells, obtained in the third trimester of pregnancy. These receptor sequences come from a female donor with multiple sclerosis, enrolled in a pregnancy study.

This chain links TRBV27 with TRBJ2-3; D is uncertain. Germline lookup yields CDR1 MNHEY and CDR2 SMNVEV (reference sequence). V was cut by 5 bases and J by 0 bases, with 6 bases left in between. This CDR3 is 13 amino acids long. DNA for the CDR3: TGTGCCAGCAGTCTGTCTAGCACAGATACGCAGTATTTT. Its protein is CASSLSSTDTQYF.

The CDR3 bases are TGTGCCAGCTTACAGGGTCACAATCAGCCCCAGCATTTT. It codes for CASLQGHNQPQHF. The chain uses TRBV28 and TRBJ1-5; the D gene is possibly TRBD1 (6 bases). The CDR3 sequence is 13 residues long. The V gene's germline CDR1 is MDHEN and CDR2 SYDVKM. The V gene lost 8 bases and the J gene lost 3 bases, with 11 bases spanning the gap.

The chain combines TRBV15 with TRBJ2-7, with 9 bases fitting TRBD2. This CDR3 has 12 residues. Germline CDR1 is LNHNV and CDR2 is YYDKDF (reference sequence). The junction had 0 bases not matched to a gene; V was cut back by 5 bases and J by 4 bases. The CDR3 DNA is TGTGCCACCAGCGCGGGGGGGTACGAGCAGTACTTC. This gives the protein CATSAGGYEQYF. Full variable domain (outside the CDR3, taken from reference TRBV15 and TRBJ2-7): DAMVIQNPRYQVTQFGKPVTLSCSQTLNHNVMYWYQQKSSQAPKLLFHYYDKDFNNEADTPDNFQSRRPNTSFCFLDIRSPGLGDTAMYLCATSAGGYEQYFGPGTRLTVT.

The chain joins TRBV28 to TRBJ1-6; 11 bases are a match to TRBD1. Trimming removed 9 bases from V and 8 bases from J; junction bases left unmatched: 6. Germline V gives CDR1 MDHEN, CDR2 SYDVKM. This CDR3 has 14 amino acids. The CDR3 region has the DNA TGTGCCAGGGGGGGGACAGGGGGATATTCACCCCTCCACTTT. It specifies CARGGTGGYSPLHF.

The genes are TRBV2 and TRBJ2-1; 10 bases are shared with TRBD1. CDR1 SNHLY and CDR2 FYNNEI come from the germline V gene. The CDR3 totals 15 residues. Trimming at V came to 6 bases and at J to 8 bases, leaving 10 bases not matched to a gene. The DNA for the CDR3 is TGTGCCAGCAGCACCGGGACAGGGGAAGTCGATGAGCAGTTCTTC. Its protein product is CASSTGTGEVDEQFF.

This rearrangement joins TRBV6-5 to TRBJ2-7, with a tentative D call TRBD2 (6 bases). Germline V gene sequence: CDR1 MNHEY, CDR2 SVGAGI. The CDR3 is 15 amino acids. Trimming left V 2 bases short and J 2 bases short, with 13 bases between. This CDR3 is CASSYGPSETYEQYF. The CDR3 DNA is TGTGCCAGCAGTTACGGGCCTAGCGAGACCTACGAGCAGTACTTC.

This rearrangement joins TRBV7-9 to TRBJ1-1; unclear D gene. The CDR3 totals 12 residues. V lost 4 bases and J 5 bases, leaving 8 bases between the germline ends. Germline V gene sequence: CDR1 SEHNR, CDR2 FQNEAQ (reference sequence). The CDR3 coding sequence is TGTGCCAGCAGCTCCAGCGGGACTGAAGCTTTCTTT. Protein sequence: CASSSSGTEAFF.

The chain carries TRBV19 and TRBJ2-4, with a tentative D call TRBD1 (5 bases). Germline V gives CDR1 LNHDA, CDR2 SQIVND (reference sequence). This CDR3 contains 17 residues. V lost 5 bases, J lost 2 bases, and 19 bases lay in between. The CDR3 DNA is TGTGCCAGTAGTCCAGGCCGGTTACAGGCCACCAAAAACATTCAGTACTTC. Translation gives CASSPGRLQATKNIQYF.

The chain is built from TRBV5-1 and TRBJ2-1, with 9 bases fitting TRBD1. Germline V gene sequence: CDR1 SGHRS, CDR2 YFSETQ. The CDR3 sequence is 15 residues long. Trimming cost V 3 bases and J 2 bases; bases outside gene matches: 3. Written as DNA, the CDR3 is TGCGCCAGCAGCTCGACAGGGGGTACCTACAATGAGCAGTTCTTC. Amino acid sequence: CASSSTGGTYNEQFF.

The CDR3: CASSIRAGGIDTQYF. The CDR3 DNA follows: TGTGCCAGTAGTATAAGGGCGGGGGGGATAGATACGCAGTATTTT. The rearrangement joins TRBV19 to TRBJ2-3; 9 bases are a match to TRBD2. Looked up from germline, CDR1 is LNHDA and CDR2 is SQIVND (reference sequence). This CDR3 has 15 amino acids. Losses at the gene ends were 2 bases for V and 5 bases for J; bases not matched to a gene: 5. Together with reference TRBV19 and TRBJ2-3, the CDR3 gives the full variable domain: DGGITQSPKYLFRKEGQNVTLSCEQNLNHDAMYWYRQDPGQGLRLIYYSQIVNDFQKGDIAEGYSVSREKKESFPLTVTSAQKNPTAFYLCASSIRAGGIDTQYFGPGTRLTVL.

The chain carries TRBV2 and TRBJ2-1, with a tentative D call TRBD2 (5 bases). Looked up from germline, CDR1 is SNHLY and CDR2 is FYNNEI. The CDR3 runs to 11 residues. Trimming shortened V by 4 bases and J by 12 bases, and 10 bases separated the two germline ends. For the CDR3, the DNA is TGTGCCAGCAGTGTCCTAGAGGGGCAGTTCTTC. Translating it yields CASSVLEGQFF.

CDR3 sequence (DNA): TGTGCCAGCAGTCCCCGGGAAGCGGACCCGACGACCCAGTACTTC. Translated: CASSPREADPTTQYF. The chain carries TRBV5-6 and TRBJ2-5, with D possibly TRBD2 on 5 matching bases. Germline assignment: CDR1 SGHDT and CDR2 YYEEEE. V lost 5 bases and J 7 bases, leaving 21 bases between the germline ends. The CDR3 is 15 amino acids.

The chain is built from TRBV2 and TRBJ1-2, with D possibly matching TRBD1 (6 bases). The V gene lost 3 bases and the J gene lost 4 bases, with 15 bases spanning the gap. The CDR3 totals 15 residues. In germline, CDR1 is SNHLY, CDR2 FYNNEI. The DNA for the CDR3 is TGTGCCAGCAGTGATACTGACGGCAGGGGCTATGGCTACACCTTC. Residues: CASSDTDGRGYGYTF. The full variable domain, its missing parts supplied by reference TRBV2 and TRBJ1-2, is EPEVTQTPSHQVTQMGQEVILRCVPISNHLYFYWYRQILGQKVEFLVSFYNNEISEKSEIFDDQFSVERPDGSNFTLKIRSTKLEDSAMYFCASSDTDGRGYGYTFGSGTRLTVV.

The J gene is TRBJ2-3, the V gene TRBV27; D remains unclear. Deletions cut 3 bases from V and 4 bases from J, with 8 bases between. Germline lookup yields CDR1 MNHEY and CDR2 SMNVEV (reference sequence). This CDR3 has 13 residues. CDR3 DNA: TGTGCCAGCAGTTTTTCCAGGCCAGATACGCAGTATTTT. Protein product: CASSFSRPDTQYF.

This clone appeared once. V is TRBV27 and J is TRBJ1-4, with D possibly matching TRBD1 (5 bases). Trimming took off 8 bases at V and 7 bases at J, with 20 bases between the two ends. This CDR3 has 15 residues. The germline V gene has CDR1 MNHEY and CDR2 SMNVEV (reference sequence). The DNA of the CDR3 is TGTGCCAGCGCGCCCGACGGGGGAGTGGGTGAAAAACTGTTTTTT. Protein: CASAPDGGVGEKLFF.

The chain joins TRBV19 to TRBJ1-3; a possible D gene is TRBD1 (5 bases). CDR3 length: 15 amino acids. The germline V gene has CDR1 LNHDA and CDR2 SQIVND (reference sequence). Deletions cut 5 bases from V and 1 base from J, with 12 bases between. CDR3 amino acids: CASSSDGGSGNTIYF. In DNA form, the CDR3 reads TGTGCCAGTAGTTCCGACGGGGGATCTGGAAACACCATATATTTT.

This clone occurred once. This sequence joins TRBV30 and TRBJ2-7; 10 bases match TRBD2. Germline V gene data show CDR1 as GTSNPN and CDR2 as SVGIG (reference sequence). With 4 bases clipped from V and 5 bases from J, the junction kept 5 bases outside the gene matches. The CDR3 spans 13 residues. This CDR3 is CAWTSGSSNEQYF. The CDR3 DNA sequence: TGTGCCTGGACTAGCGGGAGCTCGAACGAGCAGTACTTC.

This chain joins TRBV13 and TRBJ2-5; TRBD1 is a possible D gene (6 bases). The CDR3 is 12 residues long. The V end lost 7 bases, the J end lost 1 base, and 7 bases lay between the germline ends. Germline CDR1 and CDR2: PRHDT and FYEKMQ (reference sequence). CDR3 loop: CASTDSQETQYF. The CDR3 DNA reads as TGTGCCAGCACGGACAGCCAAGAGACCCAGTACTTC.

The rearrangement uses TRBV19 and TRBJ1-1; possibly TRBD1 for D (6 bases). The V and J ends lost 3 bases and 5 bases respectively, with 22 bases between them. Looked up from germline, CDR1 is LNHDA and CDR2 is SQIVND (reference sequence). This CDR3 region has 17 residues. CDR3 loop: CASSISGPIQGGTEAFF. In DNA, the CDR3 is TGTGCCAGTAGTATTTCGGGACCAATACAGGGAGGGACTGAAGCTTTCTTT.

The chain joins TRBV4-1 to TRBJ2-3; possible D gene TRBD1, 6 bases. This CDR3 is built from 14 residues. Looked up from germline, CDR1 is MGHRA and CDR2 is YSYEKL. V was clipped by 1 base and J by 5 bases, with 10 bases between them. The CDR3 protein is CASSQARGQDTQYF. The CDR3 DNA sequence: TGCGCCAGCAGCCAAGCACGGGGACAAGATACGCAGTATTTT.

The chain joins TRBV14 to TRBJ2-7; maybe TRBD1 (6 bases). The ends were cut back, 1 base at V and 3 bases at J, with 10 bases in the middle. This CDR3 comprises 14 residues. Germline V CDR1 and CDR2: SGHDN, FVKESK. CDR3 loop: CASSQGDILYEQYF. The CDR3 DNA sequence: TGTGCCAGCAGCCAAGGGGACATACTCTACGAGCAGTACTTC.

The rearrangement links TRBV2 to TRBJ2-5; 12 bases align to TRBD2. The J call may be incorrect, as the DNA end agrees better with TRBJ2-7. This CDR3 is 15 amino acids long. Germline values: CDR1 SNHLY, CDR2 FYNNEI. CDR3 nucleotides: TGTGCCAGCAGGGGATCGGGACTAGCGGGCTACGAGCAGTACTTC. Translating gives CASRGSGLAGYEQYF.

The chain has TRBV28 and TRBJ2-2; 11 bases align to TRBD2. The V and J ends lost 10 bases and 4 bases, in that order; junction bases with no gene match: 5. CDR1 is MDHEN and CDR2 is SYDVKM in the germline V gene. CDR3 length: 14 residues. DNA of the CDR3: TGTGCCACCAGACTAGCGGGAAGCACCGGGGAGCTGTTTTTT. It encodes CATRLAGSTGELFF.

V usage is TRBV19 and J usage is TRBJ2-3, with D possibly matching TRBD1 (5 bases). The V gene's germline CDR1 is LNHDA and CDR2 SQIVND (reference sequence). This CDR3 spans 14 amino acids. Trimming took 10 bases from V and 4 from J, leaving 18 bases between them. CDR3 sequence: CATTAGHPSDTQYF. CDR3 in DNA: TGTGCCACCACCGCAGGACACCCCTCAGATACGCAGTATTTT.

The rearrangement uses TRBV7-9 and TRBJ2-1; 7 nucleotides match TRBD2. CDR1 SEHNR and CDR2 FQNEAQ come from the germline V gene (reference sequence). This CDR3 contains 15 residues. The trim removed 1 base at V and 7 bases at J, leaving 7 bases unmatched. CDR3 loop: CASSLGGGGMNEQFF. The CDR3 DNA reads TGTGCCAGCAGCTTAGGCGGGGGAGGAATGAATGAGCAGTTCTTC.

This clone was seen a few times. The chain uses TRBV19 and TRBJ2-2; D possibly corresponds to TRBD1 (5 bases). Germline V gene sequence: CDR1 LNHDA, CDR2 SQIVND (reference sequence). This CDR3 has 13 amino acids. The V end lost 10 bases, the J end lost 1 base, and 10 bases lay between the germline ends. The CDR3, as DNA: TGTGCCACCCTGACAGAGAACACCGGGGAGCTGTTTTTT. It codes for CATLTENTGELFF.

The chain employs TRBV7-9 and TRBJ1-6; D call uncertain. The CDR3 covers 13 residues. Between the trimmed V and J ends, which lost 3 bases and 14 bases, there was a span of 14 bases. In germline, CDR1 is SEHNR, CDR2 FQNEAQ (reference sequence). The CDR3 region has the DNA TGTGCCAGCAGCTTTACACCCGATATCACCCTCCACTTT. Amino acids: CASSFTPDITLHF.

Only a few counts were recorded for this clone. V is TRBV5-6 and J is TRBJ2-7; D ambiguous. The CDR3 runs to 13 residues. Germline CDR1 is SGHDT and CDR2 is YYEEEE. Trimming took off 3 bases at V and 4 bases at J, with 11 bases between the two ends. CDR3 nucleotide sequence: TGTGCCAGCAGCTCCGCATACGGTTACGAGCAGTACTTC. This sequence encodes CASSSAYGYEQYF.

The rearrangement links TRBV15 to TRBJ1-4, with D possibly matching TRBD1 (6 bases). CDR1 is LNHNV, CDR2 YYDKDF, per germline (reference sequence). The CDR3 loop spans 16 amino acids. V dropped 0 bases and J dropped 8 bases, with 16 bases sitting between them. CDR3 coding DNA: TGTGCCACCAGCAGAGAAAAAGGGGACACCTCAGAAAAACTGTTTTTT. It specifies CATSREKGDTSEKLFF. Filled out from reference TRBV15 and TRBJ1-4, the complete variable domain reads DAMVIQNPRYQVTQFGKPVTLSCSQTLNHNVMYWYQQKSSQAPKLLFHYYDKDFNNEADTPDNFQSRRPNTSFCFLDIRSPGLGDTAMYLCATSREKGDTSEKLFFGSGTQLSVL.

In DNA, the CDR3 is TGTGCCAGCAGTCCCACTCGGACTAGCGGACTCACAGATACGCAGTATTTT. Its translation: CASSPTRTSGLTDTQYF. The genes are TRBV27 and TRBJ2-3; 10 nucleotides agree with TRBD2. Trimming took 5 bases from V and 2 from J; bases not matched to a gene: 10. Germline V gene sequence: CDR1 MNHEY, CDR2 SMNVEV (reference sequence). This CDR3 spans 17 amino acids.

The rearrangement joins TRBV7-6 to TRBJ2-2; 8 nucleotides match TRBD1. Germline-derived CDR1 and CDR2 are SGHVS and FNYEAQ. Germline trimming cut 2 bases from V and 6 bases from J; bases unmatched to any gene: 17. The CDR3 covers 19 residues. CDR3 protein: CASSLTVVAGGAVAGELFF. The DNA of the CDR3 is TGTGCCAGCAGCTTAACGGTTGTGGCAGGGGGCGCAGTGGCCGGGGAGCTGTTTTTT. Full variable domain (rest looked up from reference TRBV7-6 and TRBJ2-2): GAGVSQSPRYKVTKRGQDVALRCDPISGHVSLYWYRQALGQGPEFLTYFNYEAQQDKSGLPNDRFSAERPEGSISTLTIQRTEQRDSAMYRCASSLTVVAGGAVAGELFFGEGSRLTVL.